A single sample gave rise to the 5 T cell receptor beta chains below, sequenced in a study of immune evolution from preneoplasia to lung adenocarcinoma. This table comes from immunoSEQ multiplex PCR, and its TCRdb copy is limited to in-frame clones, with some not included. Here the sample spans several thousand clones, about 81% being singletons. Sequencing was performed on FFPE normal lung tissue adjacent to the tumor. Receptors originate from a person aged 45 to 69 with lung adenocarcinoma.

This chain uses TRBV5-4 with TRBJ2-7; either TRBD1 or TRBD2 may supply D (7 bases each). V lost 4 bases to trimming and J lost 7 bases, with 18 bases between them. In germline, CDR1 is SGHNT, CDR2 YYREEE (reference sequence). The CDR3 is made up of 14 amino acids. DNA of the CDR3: TGTGCCAGCAGCCAGGGGGGGAGCCGGAGGGAGCAGTACTTC. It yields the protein CASSQGGSRREQYF. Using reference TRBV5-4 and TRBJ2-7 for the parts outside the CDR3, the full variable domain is ETGVTQSPTHLIKTRGQQVTLRCSSQSGHNTVSWYQQALGQGPQFIFQYYREEENGRGNFPPRFSGLQFPNYSSELNVNALELDDSALYLCASSQGGSRREQYFGPGTRLTVT.

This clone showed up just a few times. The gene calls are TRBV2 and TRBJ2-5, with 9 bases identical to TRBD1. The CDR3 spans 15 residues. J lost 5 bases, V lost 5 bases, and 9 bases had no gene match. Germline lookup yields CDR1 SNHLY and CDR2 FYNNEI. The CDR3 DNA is TGTGCCAGCAGTCAAACAGGGGGCTCGGGGGAGACCCAGTACTTC. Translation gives CASSQTGGSGETQYF.

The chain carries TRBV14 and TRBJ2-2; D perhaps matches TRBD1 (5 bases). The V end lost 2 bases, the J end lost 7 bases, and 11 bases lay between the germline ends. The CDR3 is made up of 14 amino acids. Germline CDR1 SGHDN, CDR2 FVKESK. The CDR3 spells CASSQFNRHGELFF. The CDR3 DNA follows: TGTGCCAGCAGCCAATTCAACAGGCACGGGGAGCTGTTTTTT.

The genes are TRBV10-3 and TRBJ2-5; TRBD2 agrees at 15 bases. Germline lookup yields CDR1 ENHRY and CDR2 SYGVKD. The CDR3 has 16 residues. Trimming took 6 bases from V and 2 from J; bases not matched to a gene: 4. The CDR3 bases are TGTGCCATCAGCCCCGGACTAGCGGGAGGGCAAGAGACCCAGTACTTC. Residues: CAISPGLAGGQETQYF.

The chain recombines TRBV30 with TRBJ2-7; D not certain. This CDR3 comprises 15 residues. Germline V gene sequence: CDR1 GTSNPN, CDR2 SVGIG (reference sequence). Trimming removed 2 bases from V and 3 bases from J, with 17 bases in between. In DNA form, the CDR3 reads TGTGCCTGGAGTTTAGGAACGAACTTTTTCTACGAGCAGTACTTC. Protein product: CAWSLGTNFFYEQYF.